This T cell receptor (beta chain) was recovered during a study of cytomegalovirus exposure and HLA in healthy donors. Germline assignment: CDR1 MNHNS and CDR2 SASEGT. V shed 2 bases, J shed 5 bases, and the junction held 4 bases outside the gene matches. The CDR3 totals 14 residues. The PCR employed 60 Vbeta primers together with 13 Jbeta primers. Some clones are missing from TCRdb's copy, which holds only in-frame ones; the method was immunoSEQ multiplex PCR. The sample gives 90,000 to 100,000 clones, about four fifths of which show up once; approximately 3.6% is in the top ten. Whole-study results and caveats: Within the data, a cluster of highly shared sequence variants was likely a sequencing artifact. What TCR beta sequences reportedly achieved was accurate prediction of HLA-A and HLA-B alleles in most subjects.

A word on this clone: What it binds is not known.

Sequences were obtained from PBMCs. The TCR was taken from a middle-aged man in good health and CMV-seronegative. J is TRBJ2-5 and V is TRBV6-1, with 8 nucleotides matching TRBD1. The chain's CDR3 is CASSEQGAGETQYF. CDR3 sequence (DNA): TGTGCCAGCAGTGAACAGGGGGCAGGTGAGACCCAGTACTTC.